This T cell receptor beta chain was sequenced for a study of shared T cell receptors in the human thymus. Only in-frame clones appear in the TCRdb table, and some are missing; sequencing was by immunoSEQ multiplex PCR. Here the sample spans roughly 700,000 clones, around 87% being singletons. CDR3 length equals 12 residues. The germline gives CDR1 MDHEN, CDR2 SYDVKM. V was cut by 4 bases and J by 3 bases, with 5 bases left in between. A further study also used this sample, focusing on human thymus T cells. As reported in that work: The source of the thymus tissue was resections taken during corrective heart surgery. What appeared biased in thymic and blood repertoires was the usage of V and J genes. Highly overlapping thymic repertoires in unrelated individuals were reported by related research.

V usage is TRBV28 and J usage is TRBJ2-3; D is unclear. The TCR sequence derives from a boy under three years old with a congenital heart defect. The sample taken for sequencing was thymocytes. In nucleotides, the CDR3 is TGTGCCAGCAGTTGGAGTACAGATACGCAGTATTTT. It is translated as CASSWSTDTQYF.